This T cell receptor (beta chain) was identified during a study of T cell repertoires in cytomegalovirus infection. The CDR3 is 12 amino acids. V was clipped by 4 bases and J by 9 bases; unmatched bases: 4. The germline gives CDR1 SGHDT, CDR2 YYEEEE. TCRdb processed the reads anew with MiXCR; each CDR3 protein has one entry. Among approximately 170,000 distinct CDR3 sequences, 17% were seen once, and the ten largest hold roughly a sixth. This clonotype came up a few times. This receptor was obtained from a human donor in good health (CMV status not recorded). Some clones in this sample may be carry-over from other donors' samples. The chain is built from TRBV5-6 and TRBJ2-1; 7 nucleotides match TRBD1. Sample: CD8+ T cells from PBMCs. This chain's CDR3 is CASSVYRGEQFF. The CDR3 nucleotides are TGTGCCAGCAGCGTGTACAGGGGTGAGCAGTTCTTC.